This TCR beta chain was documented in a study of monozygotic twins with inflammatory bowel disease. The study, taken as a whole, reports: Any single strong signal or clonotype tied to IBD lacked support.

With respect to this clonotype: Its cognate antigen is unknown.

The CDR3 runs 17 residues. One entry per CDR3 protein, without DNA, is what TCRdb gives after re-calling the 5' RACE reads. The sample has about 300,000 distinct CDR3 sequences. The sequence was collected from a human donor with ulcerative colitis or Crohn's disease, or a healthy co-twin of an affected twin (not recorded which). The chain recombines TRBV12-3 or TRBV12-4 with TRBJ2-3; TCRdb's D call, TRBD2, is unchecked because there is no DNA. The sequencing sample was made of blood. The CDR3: CASTRTGLAGRTDTQYF.